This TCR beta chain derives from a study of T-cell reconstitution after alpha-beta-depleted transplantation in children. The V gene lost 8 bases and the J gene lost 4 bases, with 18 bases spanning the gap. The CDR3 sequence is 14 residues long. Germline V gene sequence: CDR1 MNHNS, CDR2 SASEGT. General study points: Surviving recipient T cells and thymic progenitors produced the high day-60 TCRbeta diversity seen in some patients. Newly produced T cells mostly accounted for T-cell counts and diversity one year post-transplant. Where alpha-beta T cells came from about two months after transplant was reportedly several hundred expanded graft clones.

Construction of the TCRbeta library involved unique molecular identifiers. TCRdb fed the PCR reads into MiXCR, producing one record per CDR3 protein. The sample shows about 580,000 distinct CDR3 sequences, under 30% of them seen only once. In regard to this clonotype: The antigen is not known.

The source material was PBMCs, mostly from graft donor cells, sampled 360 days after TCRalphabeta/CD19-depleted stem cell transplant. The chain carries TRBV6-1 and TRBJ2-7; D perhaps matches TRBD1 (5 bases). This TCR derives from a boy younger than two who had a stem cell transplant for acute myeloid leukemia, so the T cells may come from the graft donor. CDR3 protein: CASGTWTTTYEQYF. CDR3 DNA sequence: TGTGCCAGCGGAACGTGGACAACGACATACGAGCAGTACTTC.